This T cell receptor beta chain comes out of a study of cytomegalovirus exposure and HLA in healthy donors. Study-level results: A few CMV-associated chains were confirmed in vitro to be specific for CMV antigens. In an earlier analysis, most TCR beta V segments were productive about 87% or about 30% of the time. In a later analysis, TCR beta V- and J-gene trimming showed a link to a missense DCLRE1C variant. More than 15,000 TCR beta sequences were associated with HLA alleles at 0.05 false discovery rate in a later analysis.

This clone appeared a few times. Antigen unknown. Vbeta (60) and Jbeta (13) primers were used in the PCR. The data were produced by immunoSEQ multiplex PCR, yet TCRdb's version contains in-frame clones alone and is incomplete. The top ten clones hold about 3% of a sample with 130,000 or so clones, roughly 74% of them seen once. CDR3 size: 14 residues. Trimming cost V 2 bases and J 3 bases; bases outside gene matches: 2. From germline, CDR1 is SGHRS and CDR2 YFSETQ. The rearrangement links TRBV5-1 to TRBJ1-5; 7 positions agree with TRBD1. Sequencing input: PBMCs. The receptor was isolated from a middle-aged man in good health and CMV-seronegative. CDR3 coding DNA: TGCGCCAGCAGCTTAGGGACAGTCAATCAGCCCCAGCATTTT. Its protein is CASSLGTVNQPQHF.